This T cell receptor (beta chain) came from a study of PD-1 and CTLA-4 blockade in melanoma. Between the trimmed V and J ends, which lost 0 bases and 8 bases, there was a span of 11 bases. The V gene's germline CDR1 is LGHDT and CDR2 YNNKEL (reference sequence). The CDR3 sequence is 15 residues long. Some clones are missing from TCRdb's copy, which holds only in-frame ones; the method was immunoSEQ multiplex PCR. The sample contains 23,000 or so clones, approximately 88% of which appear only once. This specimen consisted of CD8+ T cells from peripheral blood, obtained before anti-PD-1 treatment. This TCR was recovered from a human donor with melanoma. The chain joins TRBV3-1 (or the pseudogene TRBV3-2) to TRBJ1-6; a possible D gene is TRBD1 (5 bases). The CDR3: CASSQEGVMDSPLHF. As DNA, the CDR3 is TGTGCCAGCAGCCAAGAGGGGGTTATGGATTCACCCCTCCACTTT.